This TCR beta chain was identified in a study of T cells after yellow fever vaccination. Broader study findings: Although most clonotypes did not, a small share appeared in both CD4 and CD8 compartments. Primary-vaccination clones mostly resurfaced post-booster (less than 98% CD4, more than 80% CD8).

The TCR cDNA carried a universal primer site and UMIs from 5'RACE template switching. TCRdb fed the 5' RACE reads into MiXCR, producing one record per CDR3 protein. This sample carries around 260,000 distinct CDR3 sequences, about 5.2% of them seen once, and the ten largest clones take roughly 3.3%. This clonotype was recorded many times. Its cognate antigen is unknown. Germline V lookup: CDR1 ENHRY, CDR2 SYGVKD. Trimming took off 0 bases at V and 2 bases at J, with 13 bases between the two ends. This CDR3 has 17 amino acids. The sequenced sample was CD4+ T cells sorted from PBMCs, obtained on the day of the yellow fever booster vaccination. The sequence was obtained from a man aged 18 to 35 who received the YFV17D yellow fever vaccine. The chain carries TRBV10-3 and TRBJ2-2, with D maybe TRBD2 (5 bases). CDR3 sequence (DNA): TGTGCCATCAGTGAGTCATTCGGCAGCGGCAACACCGGGGAGCTGTTTTTT. It yields the protein CAISESFGSGNTGELFF.